Listed below are T cell receptor beta chains from one sample, sequenced in a study of regulatory T cells in long-lasting Graves disease. TCRdb re-analysed the multiplex PCR reads in MiXCR, keeping a single row per CDR3 protein. The sample lists about 460,000 distinct CDR3 sequences, about 15% seen once, with approximately 15% in the top ten. These data were likewise used in another study, on T cells in Graves' hyperthyroidism and ophthalmopathy.

The sequencing used peripheral blood mononuclear cells (PBMCs), collected at new diagnosis, from a patient treated with antithyroid drugs. These receptors all come from a woman in her forties or fifties with Graves disease. The CDR3 runs from the conserved cysteine through the conserved F or W. D genes are given only for firm matches. For some rows the clone size is stated as once, few or many, or as a class when expanded; others skip it.

>TRBJ2-2|-|few|TRBV6-1
TGTGCCAGCCAAGGACAACAAAACACCGGGGAGCTGTTTTTT
CASQGQQNTGELFF
>TRBJ1-1|TRBD1|many|TRBV28
TGTGCCAGCAGTACACAGGGGGGGGGGACTGAAGCTTTCTTT
CASSTQGGGTEAFF
>TRBJ2-5|-|many|TRBV29-1
TGCAGCGTTGAACCGGGCAGCATTCAAGAGACCCAGTACTTC
CSVEPGSIQETQYF
>TRBJ1-5|-|many|TRBV2
TGTGCCAGCAGTGAATGGGGTCGGGCCCAGCCCCAGCATTTT
CASSEWGRAQPQHF
>TRBJ2-2|-|-|TRBV18
TGTGCCAGCTCACCCTCTACTAGCACCGGGGAGCTGTTTTTT
CASSPSTSTGELFF
>TRBJ2-5|-|few|TRBV20-1
TGCAGTGCTAAGACTAGTGAGGGACAAGAGACCCAGTACTTC
CSAKTSEGQETQYF
>TRBJ1-1|TRBD1|many|TRBV2
TGTGCCAGCCTTTCCCGGCAGGGGGCAAGGACTGAAGCTTTCTTT
CASLSRQGARTEAFF
>TRBJ2-1|TRBD2|few|TRBV10-3
TGTGCCATCAGTGAGTCGACTAGCGGGAGCCTTGAGCAGTTCTTC
CAISESTSGSLEQFF
>TRBJ2-7|-|-|TRBV6-5
TGTGCCAGCAGTTACGACGGGGTTTCCTCCTACGAGCAGTACTTC
CASSYDGVSSYEQYF
>TRBJ2-2|-|few|TRBV11-3
TGTGCCAGCAGCGATAGGGCGGGGACCGGGGAGCTGTTTTTT
CASSDRAGTGELFF
>TRBJ1-2|-|-|TRBV29-1
TGCAGCGTTGATCATGCAAACTATGGCTACACCTTC
CSVDHANYGYTF
>TRBJ1-1|-|many|TRBV6-1
TGTGCCAGCAGTCTACAGGATCGTCAAACTGAAGCTTTCTTT
CASSLQDRQTEAFF
>TRBJ1-5|TRBD1|many|TRBV11-2
TGTGCCAGCAGCCTCGGGACAGGGGGATCTCAGCCCCAGCATTTT
CASSLGTGGSQPQHF
>TRBJ2-3|TRBD1|-|TRBV14
TGTGCCAGCAGCCAAGGCGTTACTTTGACAGGGGTAGATACGCAGTATTTT
CASSQGVTLTGVDTQYF
>TRBJ1-2|TRBD1|many|TRBV5-5
TGTGCCAGCAGCTTGGACTCACAGGGGGGAGGCTACACCTTC
CASSLDSQGGGYTF
>TRBJ2-7|-|many|TRBV12-3/TRBV12-4
TGTGCCAGCAGTTCGGCCACCTACGAGCAGTACTTC
CASSSATYEQYF
>TRBJ2-1|-|few|TRBV29-1
TGCAGCGTTGATGAGGGCGACTACAATGAGCAGTTCTTC
CSVDEGDYNEQFF
>TRBJ2-1|-|many|TRBV28
TGTGCCAGCAGCCAGGGACCCCGGAGCTCCTACAATGAGCAGTTCTTC
CASSQGPRSSYNEQFF
>TRBJ2-2|-|few|TRBV20-1
TGCAGTGCTCGGACCACCGGGGAGCTGTTTTTT
CSARTTGELFF
>TRBJ2-7|-|many|TRBV9
TGTGCCAGCAGCGTTGGCAGCCCGGGGGCATACGAGCAGTACTTC
CASSVGSPGAYEQYF
>TRBJ2-4|-|many|TRBV6-5
TGTGCCAGCAGTTACTCTGCCCTAGCCAAAAACATTCAGTACTTC
CASSYSALAKNIQYF
>TRBJ2-7|TRBD2|many|TRBV3-1
TGTGCCAGCAGCCAAGGTAGTAGCGGGGCCTACGAGCAGTACTTC
CASSQGSSGAYEQYF
>TRBJ2-1|TRBD1|-|TRBV6-2/TRBV6-3
TGTGCCAGCATCAATCCGGGACAGGGATACAATGAGCGGTTCTTC
CASINPGQGYNERFF
>TRBJ2-5|TRBD1|few|TRBV3-1
TGTGCCAGTGTACGGGGACAGGGCGGAGAGACCCAGTACTTC
CASVRGQGGETQYF
>TRBJ2-7|TRBD2|few|TRBV20-1
TGCAGTGCTAGGACTAGCGGGAGGGCCTACGAGCAGTACTTC
CSARTSGRAYEQYF
>TRBJ1-3|-|many|TRBV3-1
TGTGCCAGCAGCTTCGCGGCGTCTGGAAACACCATATATTTT
CASSFAASGNTIYF
>TRBJ1-5|-|many|TRBV28
TGTGCCAGCAGTTTATCGCAGCTTGAGCAGCCCCAGCATTTT
CASSLSQLEQPQHF
>TRBJ2-7|TRBD1|few|TRBV27
TGTGCCAGCAGTTTATCAGGGACAGGGCTCGAGCAGTACTTC
CASSLSGTGLEQYF
>TRBJ2-7|TRBD2|many|TRBV3-1
TGTGCCAGCAGCCAAGATCCACCCAGACTAGCGGGACTGGGGGAGCAGTACTTC
CASSQDPPRLAGLGEQYF
>TRBJ2-3|-|many|TRBV27
TGTGCCAGCAGTTTGCTAGGGGAGTTGACAGATACGCAGTATTTT
CASSLLGELTDTQYF
>TRBJ2-3|TRBD2|-|TRBV30
TGTGCCTGGGGTAGCGGGCTAAGCACAGATACGCAGTATTTT
CAWGSGLSTDTQYF
>TRBJ2-3|TRBD1|few|TRBV5-6
TGTGCCAGCAGCCGTATGGGACAGGGCATCACAGATACGCAGTATTTT
CASSRMGQGITDTQYF
>TRBJ1-1|TRBD1|many|TRBV14
TGTGCCAGCAGCCAAGATTGGGACAGGCACACTGAAGCTTTCTTT
CASSQDWDRHTEAFF
>TRBJ2-7|-|many|TRBV7-2
TGTGCCAGCAGCTTAGCCCGGCAGTCCTACGAGCAGTACTTC
CASSLARQSYEQYF
>TRBJ2-3|TRBD2|many|TRBV12-3/TRBV12-4
TGTGCCAGCAGCTCGCGGGGGACAGATACGCAGTATTTT
CASSSRGTDTQYF
>TRBJ2-2|-|many|TRBV28
TGTGCCAGCATAGGACCGATGAACACCGGGGAGCTGTTTTTT
CASIGPMNTGELFF
>TRBJ1-5|-|many|TRBV2
TGTGCCAGCAGTGACGACAGAGGCAATCAGCCCCAGCATTTT
CASSDDRGNQPQHF
>TRBJ1-1|-|few|TRBV13
TGTGCCAGCAGCTTAGGTCAGGAACTCATGAACACTGAAGCTTTCTTT
CASSLGQELMNTEAFF
>TRBJ2-3|TRBD1|many|TRBV6-2/TRBV6-3
TGTGCCAGCAGTTACTCGACAGGGGTCACAGATACGCAGTATTTT
CASSYSTGVTDTQYF
>TRBJ2-1|TRBD2|many|TRBV27
TGTGCCAGCAGTTTGACGTATAGCGGGAGCTCCTACAATGAGCAGTTCTTC
CASSLTYSGSSYNEQFF
>TRBJ2-7|TRBD1|many|TRBV7-9
TGTGCCAGCAGCTCCGCCGAGGACAGGGTCTTCTACGAGCAGTACTTC
CASSSAEDRVFYEQYF
>TRBJ1-4|TRBD1|many|TRBV13
TGTGCCAGCAGGCGGACAGGGACCGAAAAACTGTTTTTT
CASRRTGTEKLFF
>TRBJ2-2|-|few|TRBV5-6
TGTGCCAGCAGCTTTTGGCTAGAGAACACCGGGGAGCTGTTTTTT
CASSFWLENTGELFF
>TRBJ2-2|TRBD1|-|TRBV20-1
TGCAGTGCTAGAGGGGAGGACAGGGTGGCCGGGGAGCTGTTTTTT
CSARGEDRVAGELFF
>TRBJ2-1|TRBD1|many|TRBV12-3/TRBV12-4
TGTGCCAGCAGTAACGACAGGGTCTCAGCCACCAATGAGCAGTTCTTC
CASSNDRVSATNEQFF
>TRBJ2-7|-|many|TRBV28
TGTGCCAGCAGTTTATCCATTACCTACGAGCAGTACTTC
CASSLSITYEQYF
>TRBJ1-2|-|many|TRBV28
TGTGCCAGCACTAGCACTCCGGGTCTTAACTATGGCTACACCTTC
CASTSTPGLNYGYTF
>TRBJ2-2|TRBD2|many|TRBV2
TGTGCCAGCAGGGCGACTAGCGAAGCCGGGGAGCTGTTTTTT
CASRATSEAGELFF
>TRBJ2-3|TRBD2|-|TRBV5-8
TGTGCCAGCAGACCAGCGGGAGCGGGAGGGTTGGATACGCAGTATTTT
CASRPAGAGGLDTQYF
>TRBJ2-3|-|few|TRBV7-3
TGTGCCAGCAGCCCCGCACTAGTAGGCGCAGATACGCAGTATTTT
CASSPALVGADTQYF
>TRBJ2-1|-|few|TRBV5-5
TGTGCCAGCAGCTGGGACAACTACAATGAGCAGTTCTTC
CASSWDNYNEQFF